Each of the 9 T cell receptor beta chains below was sequenced from the same sample in a study of cytomegalovirus exposure and HLA in healthy donors. In the PCR, 60 Vbeta and 13 Jbeta primers were used. The method was immunoSEQ multiplex PCR; TCRdb's version includes in-frame clones alone and lacks a portion of them. This sample has around 200,000 clones, with 77% found just once. Sequenced: PBMCs. These TCRs come from a woman aged 55 to 70 in good health and CMV-seropositive.

J is TRBJ1-3 and V is TRBV6-1, with D maybe TRBD1 (5 bases). Trimming took 2 bases from V and 0 from J, leaving 8 bases between them. Germline assignment: CDR1 MNHNS and CDR2 SASEGT. This CDR3 spans 15 amino acids. Written as DNA, the CDR3 is TGTGCCAGCAGTGAAAGGGGCAGCTCTGGAAACACCATATATTTT. Protein: CASSERGSSGNTIYF.

The chain couples TRBV28 to TRBJ2-3, with 13 bases matching TRBD2. V trimming: 8 bases; J trimming: 2 bases; junction bases outside the gene matches: 10. The CDR3 sequence is 17 residues long. Germline-derived CDR1 and CDR2 are MDHEN and SYDVKM. CDR3 protein: CASLGEGLAGNTDTQYF. DNA for the CDR3: TGTGCCAGCCTGGGAGAGGGACTAGCGGGGAACACAGATACGCAGTATTTT.

The chain combines TRBV7-3 with TRBJ1-1; 8 bases align to TRBD1. Germline CDR1 reads SGHTA; CDR2 reads FQGTGA. Germline trimming cut 2 bases from V and 5 bases from J; bases unmatched to any gene: 7. The CDR3 contains 15 residues. In DNA form, the CDR3 reads TGTGCCAGCAGCTTATGGGCAGGGGGCGTGACTGAAGCTTTCTTT. Its translation: CASSLWAGGVTEAFF.

A single count supports this clone. This chain joins TRBV9 and TRBJ2-1; 9 bases map to TRBD2. V lost 2 bases to trimming and J lost 7 bases; unmatched junction nucleotides: 1. This CDR3 contains 13 residues. CDR1 is SGDLS and CDR2 is YYNGEE in the germline V gene. The CDR3 loop reads CASSVAGGNEQFF. The CDR3 nucleotides are TGTGCCAGCAGCGTCGCGGGAGGGAATGAGCAGTTCTTC.

The V call is TRBV11-2, the J call TRBJ2-5; 10 bases agree with TRBD2. With V trimmed by 5 bases and J by 6 bases, 6 bases remained unmatched. CDR1 is SGHAT and CDR2 is FQNNGV in the germline V gene. This CDR3 spans 14 amino acids. CDR3 residues: CASSPPSGRQTQYF. The CDR3 nucleotides read TGTGCCAGCAGCCCACCTAGCGGGAGACAGACCCAGTACTTC.

This clone was counted only a few times. This CDR3 is CVSRAGPNNVDTQYF. The CDR3 DNA reads as TGTGTCTCGCGTGCGGGACCTAATAATGTGGATACGCAGTATTTT. V is TRBV10-3 and J is TRBJ2-3, with D perhaps matching TRBD2 (6 bases). Germline values: CDR1 ENHRY, CDR2 SYGVKD. The CDR3 is 15 amino acids.

The rearrangement uses TRBV9 and TRBJ1-4; 7 bases are a match to TRBD1. CDR3 size: 16 residues. Trimming cost V 5 bases and J 8 bases; bases outside gene matches: 15. CDR1 is SGDLS, CDR2 YYNGEE, per germline. In DNA form, the CDR3 reads TGTGCCAGCAGTCGAGATTGGGGCAGGGGGTCCGAAAAACTGTTTTTT. Encoded protein: CASSRDWGRGSEKLFF.

The chain carries TRBV30 and TRBJ1-1; D not certain. Trimming left V 7 bases short and J 5 bases short, with 11 bases between. The CDR3 totals 11 residues. CDR1 and CDR2 (germline): GTSNPN, SVGIG (reference sequence). The CDR3 DNA sequence: TGTGCCTACCGAGAGGGAACTGAAGCTTTCTTT. It codes for CAYREGTEAFF.

The chain has TRBV27 and TRBJ2-1, with D tentatively TRBD2 (6 bases). The CDR3 totals 15 residues. Germline V gene data show CDR1 as MNHEY and CDR2 as SMNVEV (reference sequence). Between the trimmed V and J ends, which lost 4 bases and 7 bases, there was a span of 17 bases. The CDR3 reads CASSSLPGVENEQFF. As DNA, the CDR3 is TGTGCCAGCAGTTCACTCCCGGGGGTTGAAAATGAGCAGTTCTTC.